This TCR beta chain was captured in a study of Graves' ophthalmopathy and Graves' hyperthyroidism (dated by TCRdb to 2017 to 2018). The study in broad terms: Peripheral blood samples were taken at the time of initial diagnosis, before any treatment was given. To tell Graves' ophthalmopathy apart from Graves' hyperthyroidism, and to predict which patients would progress to ophthalmopathy, the study relied on TCR beta repertoire signatures. In total, 135 blood samples were TCR-sequenced: 40 to 45 ophthalmopathy, roughly 80 hyperthyroidism and some 17 hyperthyroidism-to-ophthalmopathy patients. To explore V-J signatures that separate ophthalmopathy from hyperthyroidism, a discovery set of about a hundred patients was enrolled, consisting of fewer than 45 with ophthalmopathy and roughly 59 with stable hyperthyroidism. An independent validation cohort was composed of some 19 hyperthyroidism patients and around 16 patients who later progressed from hyperthyroidism to ophthalmopathy. In roughly 6 hyperthyroidism patients, the T-cell repertoires found in thyroid tissue were compared with those found in blood. Following sample collection, hyperthyroidism patients were given methimazole at a starting dose of 30 mg daily, and ophthalmopathy patients were given high-dose intravenous methylprednisolone. The 75 to 100 discovery patients were randomly split 7:3 into training and test sets.

Ten or more counts support this clonotype. The antigen it recognizes is unknown. No clone much larger than this one lies a single base away; base qualities are absent. A patient counted as having stable hyperthyroidism if there was no progression to ophthalmopathy within 18 months of follow-up. The hyperthyroidism patients were 18 to 65 years old and newly diagnosed, with a disease duration of less than 2 months. Anyone with other autoimmune diseases, uncontrolled infections, pregnancy or lactation was excluded from the study. Diagnosis was based on clinical symptoms, serum thyroxine, TRAb, thyroid ultrasound and orbital computed tomography. Ficoll-Paque density gradient centrifugation was used to isolate PBMCs from around 10 ml of fresh peripheral blood. Total RNA was extracted using Trizol reagent, and RNA quality was checked on an Agilent 2100 Bioanalyzer. For repertoire sequencing, TCR beta CDR3 regions were amplified from RNA transcripts. HTBI primers and the Qiagen OneStep RT-PCR kit were used in a first-round RT-PCR, which was followed by a second-round multiplex PCR, size selection and purification. Libraries were sequenced paired-end with 100 bp reads on an Illumina HiSeq2000. The source study handled its data this way. SOAPnuke was used to process the reads, throwing out any read that had adapters, had uncalled bases, had a mean Phred below 15, or lacked an exact constant-primer or identifier match. COPE v1.2.5 was used to merge the high-quality paired reads. Each unique nucleotide sequence was treated as a clonotype, and MiTCR v1.1 was used to align the clonotypes to the IMGT TRB V, D and J references. Analysis was restricted to V-J combinations with a frequency above 0.0001, which covered 98% to 99.2% of repertoires. For each V-J combination, a TCR clonal expansion and chaos score was defined as the ratio of F50 clonal expansion to chaos observed in the TCRdist matrix. Welch's t-statistics and random forest were used to reduce the features to about a dozen V-J combinations, which were then used as input to a naive Bayes classifier. The similarity between thyroid and blood repertoires was quantified using the Morisita-Horn index. TCRdb handled the public reads itself, with Q25 trimming in fastp and clone calling in MiXCR, and kept productive beta chains. Each entry is one CDR3 protein sequence, shown with its most common DNA and genes. None of the V and J calls come from the authors' own analysis; TCRdb made them. This sample gives under 800,000 distinct CDR3 sequences in total; 22% of them show up just once. The ten largest clones take up approximately 6.9% of the sample.

V and J are truncated by 7 bases and 1 base respectively, leaving an intervening sequence of 11 bases. CDR1 and CDR2 are read off the germline V gene as SGDLS and YYNGEE. There are 13 amino acids in the CDR3, from cysteine to phenylalanine inclusive. Left in the record is the CDR3 DNA by itself, 39 bases read in frame from the first base. Points the paper makes about the study in general: Sample size was not predetermined statistically, and investigators were not blinded to group allocation. In validation, the model predicted ophthalmopathy progression with over 60% sensitivity and about 77% specificity; 12 predicted patients were CT-confirmed with GO in a median of approximately six months. Most expanded thyroid clonotypes with a frequency above 0.001 also appeared in blood, which suggests that blood repertoires may reflect the immune response in the thyroid. In cross-validation, the 13-signature model distinguished ophthalmopathy from stable hyperthyroidism with approximately 90% sensitivity and 81% to 82% specificity, while in the test set the corresponding values were 80% and 75%.

This receptor was taken from a woman under 30 with stable Graves' hyperthyroidism. Some clones in this sample may be carry-over from other donors' samples. Donor details come from another sample of the same person, matched by shared clones. The V and J segments used are TRBV9 and TRBJ1-1, with the D gene not clear enough to name. Sequenced sample: peripheral blood. DNA sequence: TGTGCCAGCGCCAAGACTGGGAACACTGAAGCTTTCTTT. Translated, it reads CASAKTGNTEAFF.